These 20 T cell receptor beta chains originate from one sample sequenced in a study of T cell changes during pregnancy in multiple sclerosis. The protocol was immunoSEQ multiplex PCR, while the TCRdb copy is restricted to in-frame clones and leaves out a portion. This sample yields about 24,000 clones, of which 88% are seen a single time; less than 0.8% belongs to the top ten. Sequenced material: CD4+ T cells from peripheral blood mononuclear cells, taken in the first trimester of pregnancy. All receptors derive from a female donor in good health, enrolled as a control in a pregnancy study.

The chain couples TRBV28 to TRBJ2-3; 10 nucleotides agree with TRBD2. Per the germline V gene, CDR1 is MDHEN and CDR2 is SYDVKM. J gave up 3 bases and V 5 bases, and 8 bases lay outside the gene matches. This CDR3 is built from 16 residues. CDR3 in amino acids: CASSAPSGSSTDTQYF. In DNA form, the CDR3 reads TGTGCCAGCAGTGCACCTAGCGGGAGTAGTACAGATACGCAGTATTTT.

The V and J genes are TRBV7-2 and TRBJ2-3; D uncertain. There are 14 residues in the CDR3. The V gene lost 1 base and the J gene lost 0 bases, with 5 bases spanning the gap. The germline V gene encodes CDR1 SGHTA and CDR2 FQGNSA. CDR3 loop: CASSLVQSTDTQYF. Here the CDR3 DNA reads TGTGCCAGCAGCTTAGTCCAGAGCACAGATACGCAGTATTTT.

The V gene is TRBV14, the J gene TRBJ2-7, with a weak D call TRBD2 (6 bases). V was shortened by 2 bases and J by 4 bases, with 15 bases between the two germline ends. The CDR3 has 15 amino acids. Per germline, CDR1 SGHDN and CDR2 FVKESK. CDR3 sequence: CASSQSPGLQYEQYF. In DNA form, the CDR3 reads TGTGCCAGCAGCCAAAGTCCGGGACTTCAGTACGAGCAGTACTTC.

This chain uses TRBV6-1 with TRBJ2-1; 7 bases are shared with TRBD2. V lost 10 bases, J lost 6 bases, and 9 bases stayed unmatched. Germline V gene data show CDR1 as MNHNS and CDR2 as SASEGT. CDR3 length equals 13 residues. CDR3 DNA sequence: TGTGCCACTACTGGGCGGGAGTTCAATGAGCAGTTCTTC. This codes for CATTGREFNEQFF.

The chain carries TRBV7-9 and TRBJ2-1, with a possible D match to TRBD1 (6 bases). Per the germline V gene, CDR1 is SEHNR and CDR2 is FQNEAQ (reference sequence). Trimming took off 4 bases at V and 9 bases at J, with 28 bases between the two ends. The CDR3 is 18 amino acids. For the CDR3, the DNA is TGTGCCAGCAGCTCCCTCCCGACAGGATGGGTACAGTCGGCTGAGCAGTTCTTC. It encodes CASSSLPTGWVQSAEQFF.

The rearrangement joins TRBV10-3 to TRBJ1-1; 9 bases agree with TRBD1. With V trimmed by 4 bases and J by 0 bases, 3 bases remained unmatched. This CDR3 spans 15 amino acids. Germline V gene lookup returns CDR1 ENHRY and CDR2 SYGVKD. The CDR3 is CAISAGQGLNTEAFF. DNA of the CDR3: TGTGCCATCAGTGCCGGACAGGGGCTGAACACTGAAGCTTTCTTT.

The chain couples TRBV6-1 to TRBJ1-1; no clear D. V was cut by 6 bases and J by 3 bases, with 8 bases left in between. The CDR3 runs to 12 residues. Germline V CDR1 and CDR2: MNHNS, SASEGT. The chain's CDR3 is CASSELYTEAFF. CDR3 coding DNA: TGTGCCAGCAGCGAGCTTTACACTGAAGCTTTCTTT.

The chain recombines TRBV29-1 with TRBJ2-3; 7 bases map to TRBD1. In germline, CDR1 is SQVTM, CDR2 ANQGSEA. J gave up 2 bases and V 7 bases, and 9 bases lay outside the gene matches. The CDR3 is 14 residues long. DNA for the CDR3: TGCAGCGGGGGAGCCGGGACAGCCACAGATACGCAGTATTTT. It translates to CSGGAGTATDTQYF.

This clone was counted a single time. The gene calls are TRBV25-1 and TRBJ2-2; a weak D match, TRBD2 (5 bases). Germline values: CDR1 MGHDK, CDR2 SYGVNS. The CDR3 is 15 amino acids. Trimming left V 4 bases short and J 4 bases short, with 13 bases between. CDR3 sequence (DNA): TGTGCCAGCAGTGTGCGAGGGAGAGGCACCGGGGAGCTGTTTTTT. Protein product: CASSVRGRGTGELFF.

This clone showed up just once. J is TRBJ1-2 and V is TRBV28; no definite D call. Germline-derived CDR1 and CDR2 are MDHEN and SYDVKM. Trimming took off 2 bases at V and 2 bases at J, with 15 bases between the two ends. This CDR3 contains 16 residues. The CDR3 loop reads CASSLVRHSSNYGYTF. DNA of the CDR3: TGTGCCAGCAGTTTAGTCCGACATTCCTCGAACTATGGCTACACCTTC.

The chain is built from TRBV5-1 and TRBJ2-1; 7 nucleotides match TRBD1. Per germline, CDR1 SGHRS and CDR2 YFSETQ. Losses at the gene ends were 4 bases for V and 2 bases for J; bases not matched to a gene: 3. This CDR3 contains 14 residues. The CDR3 here is CASSLGQTYNEQFF. In DNA, the CDR3 is TGCGCCAGCAGCCTGGGACAGACCTACAATGAGCAGTTCTTC.

Only one count was recorded for this clone. J is TRBJ2-7 and V is TRBV27; 15 nucleotides match TRBD2. V trimming: 10 bases; J trimming: 2 bases; junction bases outside the gene matches: 9. The CDR3 has 16 residues. Germline loops: CDR1 MNHEY, CDR2 SMNVEV (reference sequence). CDR3: CATSGLAGGLPYEQYF. For the CDR3, the DNA is TGTGCCACCTCGGGACTAGCGGGAGGTCTCCCCTACGAGCAGTACTTC.

This clone has only one observation. This rearrangement joins TRBV27 to TRBJ1-1, with D possibly TRBD1 on 6 matching bases. The length of the CDR3 is 13 residues. Germline V lookup: CDR1 MNHEY, CDR2 SMNVEV (reference sequence). V was cut by 6 bases and J by 4 bases, with 12 bases left in between. Here the CDR3 DNA reads TGTGCCAGCAGACGGGGAGGGGGCACTGAAGCTTTCTTT. It codes for CASRRGGGTEAFF.

This clone showed up just once. The chain joins TRBV5-1 to TRBJ2-7; 9 nucleotides match TRBD1. This CDR3 comprises 15 residues. CDR1 and CDR2 (germline): SGHRS, YFSETQ. V gave up 4 bases and J gave up 3 bases; unmatched junction bases: 8. CDR3 sequence (DNA): TGCGCCAGCAGCCTCACGCCGGGACAGGGCTACGAGCAGTACTTC. Amino acids: CASSLTPGQGYEQYF.

The chain uses TRBV5-6 and TRBJ1-1; D gene uncertain. The CDR3 has 15 amino acids. Germline CDR1 reads SGHDT; CDR2 reads YYEEEE. Between the trimmed V and J ends, which lost 10 bases and 1 base, there was a span of 20 bases. This CDR3 is CAQAGSHPPNTEAFF. As DNA, the CDR3 is TGTGCCCAGGCCGGTTCCCATCCGCCGAACACTGAAGCTTTCTTT. Full variable domain (outside the CDR3, taken from reference TRBV5-6 and TRBJ1-1): DAGVTQSPTHLIKTRGQQVTLRCSPKSGHDTVSWYQQALGQGPQFIFQYYEEEERQRGNFPDRFSGHQFPNYSSELNVNALLLGDSALYLCAQAGSHPPNTEAFFGQGTRLTVV.

The V and J genes are TRBV28 and TRBJ2-5, with D perhaps matching TRBD2 (6 bases). The V end lost 8 bases, the J end lost 0 bases, and 7 bases lay between the germline ends. The CDR3 has 12 residues. The V gene's germline CDR1 is MDHEN and CDR2 SYDVKM. CDR3 DNA sequence: TGTGCCAGCGGGGGGTACCAAGAGACCCAGTACTTC. It is translated as CASGGYQETQYF. The full variable domain, completed using reference TRBV28 and TRBJ2-5, is DVKVTQSSRYLVKRTGEKVFLECVQDMDHENMFWYRQDPGLGLRLIYFSYDVKMKEKGDIPEGYSVSREKKERFSLILESASTNQTSMYLCASGGYQETQYFGPGTRLLVL.

The chain employs TRBV30 and TRBJ1-6, with D possibly TRBD1 on 5 matching bases. V was trimmed by 2 bases and J by 7 bases, leaving 21 bases between them. This CDR3 spans 17 amino acids. CDR1 and CDR2 (germline): GTSNPN, SVGIG (reference sequence). CDR3 sequence reads: CAWSSQSLDTSNSPLHF. The CDR3 DNA is TGTGCCTGGAGTTCCCAATCTCTGGACACCTCCAATTCACCCCTCCACTTT.

The genes are TRBV30 and TRBJ1-2, with D uncertain. This CDR3 is 12 amino acids long. V was cut by 1 base and J by 2 bases, with 5 bases left in between. Germline CDR1 reads GTSNPN; CDR2 reads SVGIG (reference sequence). The CDR3 nucleotides are TGTGCCTGGAGTGACAGCAACTATGGCTACACCTTC. Amino acids: CAWSDSNYGYTF.

This chain uses TRBV27 with TRBJ2-7, with 10 positions matching TRBD2. The CDR3 runs to 15 residues. The junction had 9 bases not matched to a gene; V was cut back by 6 bases and J by 4 bases. Germline CDR1 is MNHEY and CDR2 is SMNVEV (reference sequence). CDR3 sequence (DNA): TGTGCCAGCAGCTCTTTTCTGACTAGCGGGTACGAGCAGTACTTC. Translated: CASSSFLTSGYEQYF.

The gene calls are TRBV19 and TRBJ2-1; TRBD2 agrees at 11 bases. The CDR3 runs 21 residues. Trimming at V came to 7 bases and at J to 5 bases, leaving 25 bases not matched to a gene. Germline CDR1 and CDR2: LNHDA and SQIVND (reference sequence). Written as DNA, the CDR3 is TGTGCCAGTACTTCGAGCCCTAGCGGGAGGTTCCAACTCGGCTTCCACAATGAGCAGTTCTTC. Translating gives CASTSSPSGRFQLGFHNEQFF.